The sequence of this T cell receptor beta chain was determined in a study of cytomegalovirus exposure and HLA in healthy donors. Study-wide points: Presence/absence analyses assumed roughly uniform sequencing depth across donors, which may not hold.

As for this clone: The antigen is unknown.

V was pared by 10 bases and J by 1 base, with 9 bases of the junction left unmatched. The CDR3 extends over 14 amino acids. The germline CDR1 and CDR2 sequences are LNHDA and SQIVND (reference sequence). Vbeta (60) and Jbeta (13) primers were used in the PCR. Here immunoSEQ multiplex PCR was the method, and the copy in TCRdb shows in-frame clones only, minus some. The repertoire includes 130,000 or so clones, 73% of them detected once, and less than 2.5% sits in the top ten. Sequenced: PBMCs. The TCR comes from a woman in her thirties or forties in good health and CMV-seropositive. The V call is TRBV19, the J call TRBJ1-1; 7 bases line up with TRBD1. The CDR3 is CATNRGQKNTEAFF. For the CDR3, the DNA is TGTGCCACTAACCGGGGACAGAAGAACACTGAAGCTTTCTTT. The full variable domain, in which reference TRBV19 and TRBJ1-1 provide the parts outside the CDR3, is DGGITQSPKYLFRKEGQNVTLSCEQNLNHDAMYWYRQDPGQGLRLIYYSQIVNDFQKGDIAEGYSVSREKKESFPLTVTSAQKNPTAFYLCATNRGQKNTEAFFGQGTRLTVV.